These 21 T cell receptor beta chains were sequenced from one sample in a study of cytomegalovirus exposure and HLA in healthy donors. Primers for the PCR totalled 60 Vbeta and 13 Jbeta. TCRdb keeps only in-frame clones here, not all; method: immunoSEQ multiplex PCR. The sample consists of 100,000 to 150,000 clones, more than 60% of them appearing once. The sequencing sample was made of PBMCs. These receptors all stem from a man aged 25 to 40 in good health and CMV-seronegative.

This clone was picked up one time. CDR3 sequence (DNA): TGTGCCAGCAGCCTTAGGGAGGCGATAGAGACCCAGTACTTC. Residues: CASSLREAIETQYF. The rearrangement links TRBV7-9 to TRBJ2-5; D is perhaps TRBD2 (6 bases). Per germline, CDR1 SEHNR and CDR2 FQNEAQ (reference sequence). This CDR3 comprises 14 residues. Deletions cut 5 bases from V and 4 bases from J, with 14 bases between.

The chain employs TRBV19 and TRBJ1-3; no reliable D call. The CDR3 loop spans 14 amino acids. The germline V gene encodes CDR1 LNHDA and CDR2 SQIVND (reference sequence). V lost 5 bases, J lost 0 bases, and 8 bases lay in between. The CDR3 nucleotides are TGTGCCAGTAGTGCAGGCTCCTCTGGAAACACCATATATTTT. Its translation: CASSAGSSGNTIYF.

The chain couples TRBV5-6 to TRBJ2-7; 7 bases map to TRBD1. The CDR3 extends over 14 amino acids. Germline assignment: CDR1 SGHDT and CDR2 YYEEEE. V shed 4 bases and J 2 bases; nucleotides not matched to a gene: 6. The CDR3 spells CASSADRKTYEQYF. Here the CDR3 DNA reads TGTGCCAGCAGCGCGGACAGGAAGACCTACGAGCAGTACTTC.

J is TRBJ2-2 and V is TRBV6-1; D is uncertain. V lost 0 bases and J lost 2, with 13 bases in between. There are 17 residues in the CDR3. Looked up from germline, CDR1 is MNHNS and CDR2 is SASEGT. The CDR3 protein is CASSEAEKQLNTGELFF. CDR3 bases: TGTGCCAGCAGTGAAGCGGAAAAACAGCTAAACACCGGGGAGCTGTTTTTT.

The chain couples TRBV5-1 to TRBJ2-7; 7 nucleotides match TRBD1. CDR3 length: 14 residues. Per the germline V gene, CDR1 is SGHRS and CDR2 is YFSETQ. V was clipped by 4 bases and J by 3 bases; unmatched bases: 7. The DNA of the CDR3 is TGCGCCAGCAGCCTCGACAGGGCCCTCTACGAGCAGTACTTC. Its protein product is CASSLDRALYEQYF. Together with reference TRBV5-1 and TRBJ2-7, the CDR3 gives the full variable domain: KAGVTQTPRYLIKTRGQQVTLSCSPISGHRSVSWYQQTPGQGLQFLFEYFSETQRNKGNFPGRFSGRQFSNSRSEMNVSTLELGDSALYLCASSLDRALYEQYFGPGTRLTVT.

This clone has more than one count but fewer than ten. The V gene is TRBV29-1, the J gene TRBJ2-1; perhaps TRBD1 as D (6 bases). Germline CDR1 reads SQVTM; CDR2 reads ANQGSEA. The V gene lost 6 bases and the J gene lost 9 bases, with 15 bases spanning the gap. CDR3 length: 12 residues. The CDR3 DNA reads as TGCAGCGTCGACCGGGACACCGGTGAGCAGTTCTTC. This translates into CSVDRDTGEQFF.

This clone was recorded only once. V gene TRBV5-1 combines with J gene TRBJ2-7; D is perhaps TRBD1 (5 bases). Germline values: CDR1 SGHRS, CDR2 YFSETQ. Trimming took off 4 bases at V and 3 bases at J, with 20 bases between the two ends. The CDR3 runs 16 residues. The DNA of the CDR3 is TGCGCCAGCAGCCCGGACACGAGACTGGGTAACTACGAGCAGTACTTC. It encodes CASSPDTRLGNYEQYF.

The rearrangement links TRBV19 to TRBJ2-1, with 15 bases identical to TRBD2. The CDR3 spans 16 residues. The V gene end was trimmed by 10 bases and the J gene end by 1 base; junction bases not matched to a gene: 5. Per germline, CDR1 LNHDA and CDR2 SQIVND (reference sequence). This chain's CDR3 is CATMGLAGGSYNEQFF. The CDR3 DNA reads as TGTGCCACCATGGGACTAGCGGGAGGATCCTACAATGAGCAGTTCTTC.

V is TRBV25-1 and J is TRBJ2-7, with D possibly matching TRBD1 (6 bases). Per germline, CDR1 MGHDK and CDR2 SYGVNS. The CDR3 sequence is 13 residues long. Trimming shortened V by 4 bases and J by 0 bases, and 7 bases separated the two germline ends. CDR3 loop: CASSGQDSYEQYF. CDR3 nucleotides: TGTGCCAGCAGTGGACAGGACTCCTACGAGCAGTACTTC.

This clone has a handful of counts. V and J are TRBV6-5 and TRBJ1-4, with 7 bases aligning to TRBD1. The CDR3 loop spans 13 amino acids. In germline, CDR1 is MNHEY, CDR2 SVGAGI. After removal of 6 bases from V and 8 bases from J, the junction contained 6 bases not matched to a gene. CDR3 DNA sequence: TGTGCCAGCAGGGCAGGGGGAAACGAAAAACTGTTTTTT. Translating it yields CASRAGGNEKLFF.

V is TRBV4-2 and J is TRBJ2-5; 10 bases are a match to TRBD2. The CDR3 spans 15 residues. J was trimmed by 5 bases and V by 2 bases; bases with no gene match: 5. Germline loops: CDR1 LGHNA, CDR2 YNFKEQ. CDR3 bases: TGTGCCAGCAGCCAAAGGCTAGCGGGAGACGAGACCCAGTACTTC. Amino acids: CASSQRLAGDETQYF.

This chain's CDR3 is CASSPGASGGSYEQYF. As DNA, the CDR3 is TGTGCCAGCTCACCAGGGGCTAGCGGGGGATCCTACGAGCAGTACTTC. V is TRBV18 and J is TRBJ2-7, with 10 nucleotides matching TRBD2. V dropped 2 bases and J dropped 1; count of bases not matched to a gene: 5. Germline CDR1 reads KGHSH; CDR2 reads LQKENI. The CDR3 contains 16 residues.

The chain has TRBV29-1 and TRBJ1-1; 9 bases are shared with TRBD1. The CDR3 runs 13 residues. Germline V gene lookup returns CDR1 SQVTM and CDR2 ANQGSEA. Losses at the gene ends were 7 bases for V and 1 base for J; bases not matched to a gene: 4. The CDR3 bases are TGCAGCGCCGCGGGACAGGGGAACACTGAAGCTTTCTTT. Its translation is CSAAGQGNTEAFF.

The V call is TRBV5-1, the J call TRBJ2-1; TRBD2 is a possible D gene (6 bases). Germline-derived CDR1 and CDR2 are SGHRS and YFSETQ. Deletions cut 4 bases from V and 8 bases from J, with 16 bases between. The CDR3 is 14 residues long. In nucleotides, the CDR3 is TGCGCCAGCAGCGCGGGACGTGCCCCCGATGAGCAGTTCTTC. It translates to CASSAGRAPDEQFF.

The rearrangement links TRBV5-1 to TRBJ1-1, with TRBD1 as a possible D gene (6 bases). CDR1 is SGHRS, CDR2 YFSETQ, per germline. The CDR3 runs 15 residues. The ends were cut back, 4 bases at V and 1 base at J, with 14 bases in the middle. The CDR3 region is CASSPEPGANTEAFF. The CDR3 bases are TGCGCCAGCAGCCCGGAGCCAGGGGCGAACACTGAAGCTTTCTTT.

This clone has a handful of counts. CDR3 amino acids: CASSVGHMNTEAFF. The DNA for the CDR3 is TGTGCCAGCAGCGTAGGACACATGAACACTGAAGCTTTCTTT. The chain couples TRBV9 to TRBJ1-1; no definite D call. The germline CDR1 and CDR2 sequences are SGDLS and YYNGEE. With 0 bases removed from V and 0 bases from J, the gap between germline ends came to 6 bases. The CDR3 consists of 14 residues.

The table lists this clone with a few counts. The chain uses TRBV30 and TRBJ1-3; perhaps TRBD1 as D (5 bases). With 0 bases removed from V and 3 bases from J, the gap between germline ends came to 12 bases. The CDR3 extends over 15 amino acids. CDR1 GTSNPN and CDR2 SVGIG come from the germline V gene (reference sequence). The CDR3: CAWSVRQGSGNTIYF. The CDR3 DNA reads as TGTGCCTGGAGTGTACGGCAGGGTAGTGGAAACACCATATATTTT.

The chain links TRBV6-6 to TRBJ1-6, with 8 bases fitting TRBD1. V dropped 6 bases and J dropped 7; count of bases not matched to a gene: 5. This CDR3 has 14 residues. The V gene's germline CDR1 is MNHNY and CDR2 SVGAGI (reference sequence). CDR3 sequence: CASRDRASNSPLHF. The CDR3 bases are TGTGCCAGCAGGGACAGGGCCTCCAATTCACCCCTCCACTTT.

V gene TRBV10-3 combines with J gene TRBJ2-7; 7 positions match TRBD2. Germline V gives CDR1 ENHRY, CDR2 SYGVKD. V gave up 3 bases and J gave up 2 bases; unmatched junction bases: 4. This CDR3 has 14 amino acids. CDR3 region: CAISERGTTYEQYF. DNA for the CDR3: TGTGCCATCAGTGAACGGGGGACTACCTACGAGCAGTACTTC.

The chain carries TRBV7-8 and TRBJ1-4, with 10 bases lining up with TRBD1. In germline, CDR1 is SGHVS, CDR2 FQNEAQ. The CDR3 runs to 14 residues. Unmatched junction bases numbered 1, after V lost 5 bases and J lost 4 bases. DNA of the CDR3: TGTGCCAGCAGCCGGGACAGGGGTAATGAAAAACTGTTTTTT. Protein: CASSRDRGNEKLFF.

The sample holds one count of this clone. V usage is TRBV29-1 and J usage is TRBJ2-1, with 8 positions matching TRBD2. J lost 6 bases, V lost 8 bases, and 15 bases had no gene match. Germline V gene lookup returns CDR1 SQVTM and CDR2 ANQGSEA. The CDR3 consists of 15 residues. The CDR3 spells CSTFNSGRSSNEQFF. The CDR3 bases are TGCAGCACTTTTAACAGCGGGAGAAGCTCCAATGAGCAGTTCTTC.